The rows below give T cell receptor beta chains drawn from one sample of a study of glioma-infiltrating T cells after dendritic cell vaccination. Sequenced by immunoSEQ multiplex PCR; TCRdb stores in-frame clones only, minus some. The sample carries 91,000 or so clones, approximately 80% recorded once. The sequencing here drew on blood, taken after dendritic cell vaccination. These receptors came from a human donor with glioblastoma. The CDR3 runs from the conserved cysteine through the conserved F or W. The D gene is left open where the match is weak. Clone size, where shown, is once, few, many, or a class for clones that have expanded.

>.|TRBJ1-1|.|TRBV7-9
TGTGCCAGCAGCCTCACCCCAGACAGGTCAGCTTTCTTT
CASSLTPDRSAFF
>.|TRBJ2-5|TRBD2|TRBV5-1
TGCGCCAGCAGTCAGGGAACTCGCGGGAGGGGGAGAGAGACCCAGTACTTC
CASSQGTRGRGRETQYF
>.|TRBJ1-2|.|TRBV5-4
TGTGCCAGCAGCTTGGCACAGGCGGTTACAATTGGCTACACCTTC
CASSLAQAVTIGYTF
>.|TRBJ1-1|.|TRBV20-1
TGCAGTGCTCGTTCCGGGACTGAAGCTTTCTTT
CSARSGTEAFF
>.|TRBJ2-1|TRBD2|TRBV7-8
TGTGCCAGCAGCTTAGCGGGAGGGTCCAACAATGAGCAGTTCTTC
CASSLAGGSNNEQFF
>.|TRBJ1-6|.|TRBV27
TGTGCCAGCAGTTTACCGGGCAGGGGATCACCCCTCCACTTT
CASSLPGRGSPLHF
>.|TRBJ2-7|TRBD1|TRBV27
TGTGCCAGCAGTTTGTGGGACAGAGCCTACGAGCAGTACTTC
CASSLWDRAYEQYF
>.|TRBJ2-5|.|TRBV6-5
TGTGCCAGCAGTTCTGTCGAGGGATTGGGAGAGACCCAGTACTTC
CASSSVEGLGETQYF
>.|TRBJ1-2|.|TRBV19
TGTGCCAGTACCCCCGTTGGACAGCCCAACTATGGCTACACCTTC
CASTPVGQPNYGYTF
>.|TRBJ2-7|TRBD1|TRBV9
TGTGCCAGCAGCGAGAATAAGAAAGGGACAGGGCGCGAGCAGTACTTC
CASSENKKGTGREQYF
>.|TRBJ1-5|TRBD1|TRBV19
TGTGCCAGTACGCCCGACAGGGGAGATAGCAATCAGCCCCAGCATTTT
CASTPDRGDSNQPQHF
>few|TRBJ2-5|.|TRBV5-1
TGCGCCAGCAGCTTGGCTATGGAGACCCAGTACTTC
CASSLAMETQYF
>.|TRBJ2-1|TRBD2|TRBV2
TGTGCCAGCAGTATACTCGGACTAGCGGCATACAATGAGCAGTTCTTC
CASSILGLAAYNEQFF
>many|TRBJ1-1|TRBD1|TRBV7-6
TGTGCCAGCAGCTTAGAAGTGGGGCAGGGGGACACTGAAGCTTTCTTT
CASSLEVGQGDTEAFF
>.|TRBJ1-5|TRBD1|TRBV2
TGTGCCAGCACCCGACAGGGGAAGAGCAATCAGCCCCAGCATTTT
CASTRQGKSNQPQHF
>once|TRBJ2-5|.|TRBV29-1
TGCAGCGTTGAGGGAGGAGAGACCCAGTACTTC
CSVEGGETQYF
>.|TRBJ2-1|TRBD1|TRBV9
TGTGCCAGCAGCTTTGAAGCCGGGACAGGGTTGAATGAGCAGTTCTTC
CASSFEAGTGLNEQFF